Listed here is a single T cell receptor (beta chain). Its antigen is still unknown. One base away there is no much larger clone; base qualities are not given. In total, roughly 710 healthy bone marrow donors made up the cohort. Cohort members were all nominally healthy when sampled, although unrecorded immune exposures were likely present. The donor was CMV seropositive and was included in the group of 300 or so seropositive cohort members. A peripheral blood sample was provided by each donor, and peripheral blood mononuclear cells were used for TCR beta sequencing. The Qiagen DNeasy Blood Extraction Kit was used to extract genomic DNA from the blood cell samples. This sample is part of a study of cytomegalovirus exposure and HLA in healthy donors (TCRdb year 2017). Notes on the research overall: According to an earlier analysis of around 600 of the donors, roughly 180 million T cells yielded 117 million unique TCR beta sequences and about 300 Gb of sequence data. The aim of the study was to test whether cataloging public T cell receptors could identify signatures of past pathogen exposure. Using immunosequencing, the study profiled T cell repertoires from about 650 subjects and related those repertoires to cytomegalovirus serostatus. Of the 300 to 500 genotyped donors, more than 75% were placed in the genetic ancestry cluster associated with self-reported Caucasian donors. A later analysis re-examined previously published TCR beta repertoires from roughly 720 donors and added high-resolution HLA genotyping to investigate patterns of TCR occurrence. A later genetic analysis took genome-wide SNP genotypes for about 65% of the roughly 670 donors and used that subset as a discovery cohort. Along with the approximately 700-subject first cohort, a separate validation cohort of roughly 110 different subjects was used. Typing coverage varied by locus: roughly 629-640 donors for A, B, C, DRB1 and DQB1; more than 500 for DQA1; approximately 570 for DPA1; approximately 490 for DPB1. All discovery cohort repertoires had been generated on a single sequencing platform. An early release covering 550 to 650 HLA-typed donors comprised about 290 gigabases of sequencing data and approximately 85 million unique TCR sequences. In the later analysis, no new phenotypic data were used to find candidate immune exposures; instead, reliance was placed on TCR beta sequences and their occurrence across donors. Several DR-DQ haplotypes were treated as single units for association and clustering because of strong linkage in the cohort. High-throughput TCR immunosequencing, statistical association of individual TCRs with disease status, and machine learning were combined to predict cytomegalovirus infection status. Class I and class II HLA loci were covered by the typing at four-digit resolution. Alongside the repertoire data, information on donor age, sex, ethnicity and CMV serostatus was compiled. In an earlier analysis of 500 to 650 of the donors, high-throughput TCR beta sequencing was used to judge whether each TCR beta V gene segment behaved as functional or pseudogenic. Among a few hundred genotyped donors of the cohort, an average of 235,054 unique TCR beta nucleotide sequences were sequenced per donor, around 20% of them non-productive. On the study overall, not on this receptor specifically: Linkage disequilibrium might explain the correlated functional status among segregating V segments, but an unknown experimental factor could not be ruled out. Because HLA typing was unavailable for some donors at each locus, only the typed subset was used in association tests. In both the original and validation cohorts, the classifier was reported to diagnose cytomegalovirus status with high specificity and sensitivity. According to a later analysis, most CMV-associated TCR beta chains appeared to be HLA-restricted, and the HLA associations seemed to be driven largely by CMV exposure. Most TCR sequences were seen in very few donors, while some public TCRs were found in many individuals. Because the 87-base-pair reads could not distinguish some IMGT-functional V segments, including TRBV6-2 and TRBV6-3, those segments were excluded. In a later analysis, HLA-associated TCR beta chains showed more clonal expansion and lower generation probabilities than non-associated chains that were equally common. The sequencing pipeline was judged likely to have produced a cluster of highly shared sequence variants as a technical artifact. At a false discovery rate of 0.05, a later analysis linked under 20,000 TCR beta sequences to specific HLA alleles. Several of the top co-occurrence clusters appeared to be linked to parvovirus B19, influenza, CMV and Epstein-Barr virus, according to a later analysis. Strong co-occurrence of HLA alleles, especially DR and DQ, made assigning TCR associations to individual alleles difficult. In a later genetic analysis, a missense DCLRE1C variant was associated with V-gene and J-gene trimming of TCR beta chains, and the association was replicated in an independent cohort. The presence/absence analyses assumed that sequencing depth was roughly uniform across donors, and that assumption may not be true. A few of the identified cytomegalovirus-associated TCR beta chains were confirmed in vitro to be specific for cytomegalovirus antigens. CMV serostatus was the only immune exposure information available for the cohort. The study gave a list of some 150 TCR beta chains associated with cytomegalovirus. The authors suggested that the approach could potentially be generalized to other disease states and immunological phenotypes. A further reported finding was that TCR beta sequences accurately predicted the HLA-A and HLA-B alleles for most subjects in the first cohort. In a later analysis, TCR association rates were found to vary across HLA loci, with the most associated TCRs seen for DRB1 alleles and the fewest for HLA-C alleles. Because counts were too low, around 17 rarely observed V segments, including chromosome 9 orphons, were left out of the earlier analysis of approximately 500 of the donors. This cohort had only TCR beta chains sequenced, and the lack of alpha or paired-chain data limited which features could be detected. In an earlier analysis of some 640 of the donors, most TCR beta V segments were observed in productive rearrangements about 87% or about 30% of the time, broadly matching IMGT annotations. A later genetic analysis reported fewer N-insertions in productive TCRs among donors in an Asian-associated ancestry cluster than the roughly 670-donor mean.

The trim is 3 bases for V and 8 bases for J, with a gap of 13 bases between the germline ends. CDR3 length: 13 amino acids, cysteine to phenylalanine. Only the CDR3 portion is preserved as DNA: 39 bases, with reading frame beginning at the first base. CDR1 and CDR2 are drawn from the germline V gene (reference sequence): GTSNPN, SVGIG. To prepare the library, the immunoSEQ multiplex PCR assay was applied. For the multiplex PCR, a mixture combining 60 forward primers for TCR Vbeta segments and 13 reverse primers for TCR Jbeta segments was used. Amplification of the CDR3 region of rearranged TCR beta genes was performed with a multiplex PCR assay on genomic DNA. Amplified TCR beta libraries were sequenced as 87-base-pair reads on the Illumina HiSeq System. The authors processed their data as follows. In a later analysis, around 80 million unique TCR beta chains were counted across the approximately 670 repertoires, and roughly 11 million of these chains were shared by at least two donors. A nearest-neighbor algorithm error-corrected the raw reads and collapsed the reads into unique sequences, merging closely related sequences to remove PCR and sequencing errors. CDR3 sequences were aligned to IMGT reference sequences to assign V, D and J gene segments. For a sequence to be retained, a match of at least six nucleotides was required to both a V gene segment and a J gene segment. Rearrangements were classified as productive when the CDR3 lacked stop codons and remained in frame with V and J, and all other rearrangements were classified as non-productive. Following IMGT convention, CDR3 was defined as the stretch from the second conserved V-encoded cysteine up to the conserved J-encoded phenylalanine. In an earlier analysis of 587 of the donors, sequences lacking an unambiguous match to a single V gene segment were excluded. An earlier analysis of approximately 590 of the donors classified V segments as functional when productive rearrangements were above 56.7% and as segregating when the standard deviation between donors was above 5%. To diagnose cytomegalovirus status from the catalog of TCR beta chain sequences, a statistical classification framework was built. In a later analysis, TCR nucleotide sequences were compared against IMGT/GENE-DB human TR gene sequences so that V and J genes could be assigned. The TCRdist pipeline was used in a later analysis to assign CDR3 sequences and most-parsimonious VDJ recombination scenarios. A later analysis defined each TCR beta chain by its CDR3 amino acid sequence plus V-gene family, and excluded reads lacking a unique V-gene family. As a way to deal with suspected cross-contamination and a sequencing artifact, a later analysis dropped more than 500 nucleotide sequences that were highly shared and had low generation probability. A later analysis calculated a clonal expansion index for each public chain from normalized within-repertoire ranks of inferred template counts. In a later analysis, generation probabilities were computed using a VDJ recombination model fitted to out-of-frame rearrangements, and the results were checked against IGoR. Hypergeometric tests were used in a later analysis to score TCR-TCR, TCR-HLA and TCR-CMV co-occurrence, with a repertoire-size bias correction applied to the TCR pairs. To estimate false discovery rates, a later analysis permuted the HLA or CMV assignments 20 times. In a later analysis, co-occurring TCRs were grouped with DBSCAN, and TCRdist sequence similarity was added when clustering was performed within HLA-allele-positive subsets. Repertoires with fewer than 30,000 or more than 120,000 public chains, plus five repertoires with anomalous nucleotide sharing, were excluded from co-occurrence clustering. Here the immuneACCESS table is served through TCRdb, limited to in-frame sequences with V and J called. Missing clones are a known gap in these copies; in checked studies unresolved V genes cover under half, and the rest lacks a known reason. V and J calls and clone size come straight from that table; D and trimming were deduced from the DNA. The sample contains about 160,000 clones, roughly four fifths of them found a single time. In total, the top ten clones hold 0.95% to 1% of the sample.

The material sequenced was PBMCs. The rearranged segments are TRBV30 and TRBJ1-4, with no confident D gene call. This clonotype was obtained from a girl aged 2 to 10 in good health and CMV-seropositive. CDR3 sequence: CAWRQRASEKLFF. The DNA sequence follows: TGTGCCTGGAGACAGCGGGCTTCCGAAAAACTGTTTTTT. The entire variable domain, with the stretches around the CDR3 drawn from the reference TRBV30 and TRBJ1-4 proteins, is SQTIHQWPATLVQPVGSPLSLECTVEGTSNPNLYWYRQAAGRGLQLLFYSVGIGQISSEVPQNLSASRPQDRQFILSSKKLLLSDSGFYLCAWRQRASEKLFFGSGTQLSVL.